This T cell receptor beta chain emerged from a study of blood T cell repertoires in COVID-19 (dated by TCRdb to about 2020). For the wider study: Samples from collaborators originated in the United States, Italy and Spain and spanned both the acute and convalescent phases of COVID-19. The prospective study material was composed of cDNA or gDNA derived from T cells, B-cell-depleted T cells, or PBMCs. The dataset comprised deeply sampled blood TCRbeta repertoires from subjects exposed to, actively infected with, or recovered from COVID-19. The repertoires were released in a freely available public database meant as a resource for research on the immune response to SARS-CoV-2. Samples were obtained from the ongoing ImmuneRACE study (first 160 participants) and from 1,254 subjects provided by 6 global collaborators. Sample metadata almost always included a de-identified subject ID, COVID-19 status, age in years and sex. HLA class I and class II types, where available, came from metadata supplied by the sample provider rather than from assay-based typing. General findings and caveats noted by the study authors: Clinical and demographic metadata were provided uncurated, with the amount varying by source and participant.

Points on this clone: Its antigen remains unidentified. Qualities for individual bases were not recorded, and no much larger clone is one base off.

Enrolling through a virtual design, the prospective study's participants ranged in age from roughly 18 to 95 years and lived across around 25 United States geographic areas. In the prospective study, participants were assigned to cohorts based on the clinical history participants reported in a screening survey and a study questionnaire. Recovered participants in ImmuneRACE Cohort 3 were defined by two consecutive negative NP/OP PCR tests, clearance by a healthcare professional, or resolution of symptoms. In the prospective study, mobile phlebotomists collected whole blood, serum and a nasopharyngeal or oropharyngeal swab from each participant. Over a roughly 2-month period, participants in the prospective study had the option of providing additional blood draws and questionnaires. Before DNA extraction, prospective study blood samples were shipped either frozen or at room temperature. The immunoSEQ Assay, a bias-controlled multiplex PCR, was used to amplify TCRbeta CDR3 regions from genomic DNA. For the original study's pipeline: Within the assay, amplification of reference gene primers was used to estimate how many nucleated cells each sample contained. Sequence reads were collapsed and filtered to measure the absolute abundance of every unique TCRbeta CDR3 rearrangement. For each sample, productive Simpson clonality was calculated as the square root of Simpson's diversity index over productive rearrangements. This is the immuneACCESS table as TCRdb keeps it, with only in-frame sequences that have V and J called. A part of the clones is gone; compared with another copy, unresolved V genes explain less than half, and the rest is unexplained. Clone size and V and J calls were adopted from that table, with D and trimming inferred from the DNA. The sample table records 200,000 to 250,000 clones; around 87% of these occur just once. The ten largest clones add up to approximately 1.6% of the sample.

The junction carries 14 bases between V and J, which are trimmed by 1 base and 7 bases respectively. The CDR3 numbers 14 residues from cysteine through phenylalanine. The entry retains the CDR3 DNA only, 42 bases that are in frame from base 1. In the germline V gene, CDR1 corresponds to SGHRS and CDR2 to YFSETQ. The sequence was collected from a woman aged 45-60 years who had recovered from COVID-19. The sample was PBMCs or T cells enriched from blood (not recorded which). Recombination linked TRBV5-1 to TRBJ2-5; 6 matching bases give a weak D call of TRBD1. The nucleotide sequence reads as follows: TGCGCCAGCAGCTTGAGGGACACGGCTGGGACCCAGTACTTC. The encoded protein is CASSLRDTAGTQYF.